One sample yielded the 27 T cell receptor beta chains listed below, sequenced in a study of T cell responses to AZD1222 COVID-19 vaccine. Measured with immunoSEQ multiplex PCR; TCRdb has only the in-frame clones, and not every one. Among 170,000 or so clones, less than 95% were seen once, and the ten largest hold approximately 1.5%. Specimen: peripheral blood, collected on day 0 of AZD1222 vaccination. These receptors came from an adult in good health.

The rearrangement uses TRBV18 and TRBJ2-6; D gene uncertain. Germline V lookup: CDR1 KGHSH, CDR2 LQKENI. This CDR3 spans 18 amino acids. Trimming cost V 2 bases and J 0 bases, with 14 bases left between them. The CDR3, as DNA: TGTGCCAGCTCACCAAAAGGGCAGGCAAGCTCTGGGGCCAACGTCCTGACTTTC. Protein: CASSPKGQASSGANVLTF.

This chain's CDR3 is CASSERSGRTDTQYF. In nucleotides, the CDR3 is TGTGCCAGCAGTGAAAGAAGCGGGCGCACAGATACGCAGTATTTT. The gene calls are TRBV6-1 and TRBJ2-3; maybe TRBD2 (6 bases). This CDR3 comprises 15 residues. The V gene's germline CDR1 is MNHNS and CDR2 SASEGT. Trimming took 2 bases from V and 1 from J, leaving 10 bases between them.

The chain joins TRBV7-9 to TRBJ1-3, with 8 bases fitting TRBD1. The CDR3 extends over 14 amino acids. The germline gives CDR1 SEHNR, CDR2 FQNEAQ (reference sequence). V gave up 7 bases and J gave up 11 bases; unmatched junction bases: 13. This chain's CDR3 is CASTEIYRGIAIYF. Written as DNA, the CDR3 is TGTGCCAGCACCGAGATATACAGGGGGATCGCCATATATTTT.

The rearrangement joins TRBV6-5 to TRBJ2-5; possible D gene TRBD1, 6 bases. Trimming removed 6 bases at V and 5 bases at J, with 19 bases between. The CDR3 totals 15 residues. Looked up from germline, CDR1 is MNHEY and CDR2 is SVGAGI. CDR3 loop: CASSHRVQRYETQYF. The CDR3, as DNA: TGTGCCAGCAGCCACAGGGTCCAAAGGTACGAGACCCAGTACTTC.

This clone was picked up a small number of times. CDR3 loop: CATSDSGAHYEQYF. CDR3 sequence (DNA): TGTGCCACCAGTGATTCAGGAGCGCACTACGAGCAGTACTTC. This chain connects TRBV24-1 to TRBJ2-7; D ambiguous. Trimming removed 2 bases at V and 3 bases at J, with 10 bases between. The CDR3 length is 14 residues. Germline-derived CDR1 and CDR2 are KGHDR and SFDVKD.

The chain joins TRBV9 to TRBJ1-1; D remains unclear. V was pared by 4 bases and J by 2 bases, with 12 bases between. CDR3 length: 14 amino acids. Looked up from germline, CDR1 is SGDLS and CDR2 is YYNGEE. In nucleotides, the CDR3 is TGTGCCAGCAGCCCCCAAAAGTACAACACTGAAGCTTTCTTT. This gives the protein CASSPQKYNTEAFF.

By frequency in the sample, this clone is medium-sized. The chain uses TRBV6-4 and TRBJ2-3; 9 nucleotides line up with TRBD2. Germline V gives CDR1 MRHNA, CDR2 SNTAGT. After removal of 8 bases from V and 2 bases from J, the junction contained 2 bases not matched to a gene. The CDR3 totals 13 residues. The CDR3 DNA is TGTGCCAGCTCTAGCGGGGACACAGATACGCAGTATTTT. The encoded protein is CASSSGDTDTQYF.

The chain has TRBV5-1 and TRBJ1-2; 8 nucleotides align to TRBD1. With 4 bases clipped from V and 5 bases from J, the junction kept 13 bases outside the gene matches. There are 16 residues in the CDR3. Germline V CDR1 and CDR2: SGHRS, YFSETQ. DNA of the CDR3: TGCGCCAGCAGCCACGTCACAGGGGGGATAAGTTATGGCTACACCTTC. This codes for CASSHVTGGISYGYTF.

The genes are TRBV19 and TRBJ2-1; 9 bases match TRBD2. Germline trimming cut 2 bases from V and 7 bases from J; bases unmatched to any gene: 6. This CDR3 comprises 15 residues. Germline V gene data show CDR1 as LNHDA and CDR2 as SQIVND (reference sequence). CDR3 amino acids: CASSIISGGLNEQFF. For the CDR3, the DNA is TGTGCCAGTAGTATAATTAGCGGGGGATTGAATGAGCAGTTCTTC.

DNA for the CDR3: TGTGCCAGCAGCCAAGACAGGGGGACTAATGAAAAACTGTTTTTT. It yields the protein CASSQDRGTNEKLFF. This chain links TRBV28 with TRBJ1-4; 9 bases align to TRBD1. CDR3 length: 15 amino acids. Germline V gives CDR1 MDHEN, CDR2 SYDVKM. J was trimmed by 2 bases and V by 6 bases; bases with no gene match: 4.

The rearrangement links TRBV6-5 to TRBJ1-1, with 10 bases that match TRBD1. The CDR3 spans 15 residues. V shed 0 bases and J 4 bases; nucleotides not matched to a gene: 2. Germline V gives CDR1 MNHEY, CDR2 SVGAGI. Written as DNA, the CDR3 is TGTGCCAGCAGTTACTCCCGGGACAGGGGCACTGAAGCTTTCTTT. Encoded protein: CASSYSRDRGTEAFF.

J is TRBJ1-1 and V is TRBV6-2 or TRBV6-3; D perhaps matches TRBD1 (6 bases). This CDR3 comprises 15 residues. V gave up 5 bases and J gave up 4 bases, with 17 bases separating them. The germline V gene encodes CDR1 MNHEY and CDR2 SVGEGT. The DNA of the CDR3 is TGTGCCAGCAGTCCGACGGGGGCTGGGATCACTGAAGCTTTCTTT. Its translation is CASSPTGAGITEAFF.

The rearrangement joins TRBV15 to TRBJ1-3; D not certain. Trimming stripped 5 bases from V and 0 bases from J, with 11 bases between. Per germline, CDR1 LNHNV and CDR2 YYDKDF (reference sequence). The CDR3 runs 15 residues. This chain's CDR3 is CATSPGLNSGNTIYF. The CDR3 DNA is TGTGCCACCAGCCCGGGATTGAACTCTGGAAACACCATATATTTT.

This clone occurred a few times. CDR3 in amino acids: CASSLLGEYNEQFF. As DNA, the CDR3 is TGTGCCAGCAGTTTGCTGGGGGAATACAATGAGCAGTTCTTC. The gene calls are TRBV27 and TRBJ2-1; D may correspond to TRBD1 or TRBD2 (5 bases each). Per germline, CDR1 MNHEY and CDR2 SMNVEV (reference sequence). V lost 3 bases, J lost 4 bases, and 10 bases lay in between. The CDR3 is 14 residues long.

CDR3 bases: TGCGCCAGCAGCCTAGCCTCCCAAGAGACCCAGTACTTC. Amino acid sequence: CASSLASQETQYF. The rearrangement uses TRBV5-1 and TRBJ2-5; weak D call: TRBD2 (5 bases). V was clipped by 4 bases and J by 1 base, with 8 bases between them. The CDR3 runs to 13 residues. Germline V gives CDR1 SGHRS, CDR2 YFSETQ.

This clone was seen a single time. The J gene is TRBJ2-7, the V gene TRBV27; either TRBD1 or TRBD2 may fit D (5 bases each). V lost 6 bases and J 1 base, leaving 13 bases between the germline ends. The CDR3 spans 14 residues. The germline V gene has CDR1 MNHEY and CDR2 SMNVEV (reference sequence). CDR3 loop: CASSLRGPSYEQYF. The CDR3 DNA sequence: TGTGCCAGCAGCTTACGGGGACCTTCCTACGAGCAGTACTTC.

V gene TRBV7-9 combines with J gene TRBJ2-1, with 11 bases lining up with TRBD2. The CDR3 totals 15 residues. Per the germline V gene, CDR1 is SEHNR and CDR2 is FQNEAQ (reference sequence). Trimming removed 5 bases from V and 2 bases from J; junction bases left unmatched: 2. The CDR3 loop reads CASSTLAGAYNEQFF. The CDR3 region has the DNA TGTGCCAGCAGCACACTAGCGGGGGCCTACAATGAGCAGTTCTTC. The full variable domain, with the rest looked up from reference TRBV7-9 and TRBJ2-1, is DTGVSQNPRHKITKRGQNVTFRCDPISEHNRLYWYRQTLGQGPEFLTYFQNEAQLEKSRLLSDRFSAERPKGSFSTLEIQRTEQGDSAMYLCASSTLAGAYNEQFFGPGTRLTVL.

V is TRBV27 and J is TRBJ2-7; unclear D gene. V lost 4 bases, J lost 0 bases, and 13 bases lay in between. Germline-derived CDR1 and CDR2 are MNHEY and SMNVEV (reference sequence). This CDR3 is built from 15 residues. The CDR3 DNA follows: TGTGCCAGCAGTTCCCCTACGGTTGGCTCCTACGAGCAGTACTTC. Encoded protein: CASSSPTVGSYEQYF.

The CDR3, as DNA: TGTGCCATCCGACAGGGATGGGCTAGCACAGATACGCAGTATTTT. It translates to CAIRQGWASTDTQYF. V and J are TRBV6-5 and TRBJ2-3; 7 positions agree with TRBD1. The CDR3 covers 15 residues. V lost 10 bases and J lost 0; bases outside the gene matches: 10. From germline, CDR1 is MNHEY and CDR2 SVGAGI.

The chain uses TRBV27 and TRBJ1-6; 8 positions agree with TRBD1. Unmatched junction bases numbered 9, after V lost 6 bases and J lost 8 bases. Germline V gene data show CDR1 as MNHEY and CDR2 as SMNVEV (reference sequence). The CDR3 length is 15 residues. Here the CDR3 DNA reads TGTGCCAGCAGACCGGACAGGGTACAGCATTCACCCCTCCACTTT. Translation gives CASRPDRVQHSPLHF.

In nucleotides, the CDR3 is TGTGCCAGCAGTTACTCGGTGGGGGGGAATCAGCCCCAGCATTTT. As protein: CASSYSVGGNQPQHF. The chain links TRBV6-5 to TRBJ1-5; weak D call: TRBD1 (5 bases). Per the germline V gene, CDR1 is MNHEY and CDR2 is SVGAGI. The CDR3 is made up of 15 amino acids. V lost 0 bases and J lost 4, with 10 bases in between.

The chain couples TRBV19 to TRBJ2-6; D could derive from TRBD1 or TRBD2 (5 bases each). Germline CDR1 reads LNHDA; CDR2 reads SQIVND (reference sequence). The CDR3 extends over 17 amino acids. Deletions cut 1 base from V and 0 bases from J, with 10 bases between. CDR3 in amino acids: CASSIGGSGSGANVLTF. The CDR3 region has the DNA TGTGCCAGTAGTATAGGGGGGTCGGGCTCTGGGGCCAACGTCCTGACTTTC.

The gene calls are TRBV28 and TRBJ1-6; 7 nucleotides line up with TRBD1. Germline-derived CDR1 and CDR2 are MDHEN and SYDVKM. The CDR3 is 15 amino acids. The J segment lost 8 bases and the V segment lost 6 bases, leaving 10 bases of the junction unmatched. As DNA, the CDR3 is TGTGCCAGCAGGGGGACAGCGCCAAGGCATTCACCCCTCCACTTT. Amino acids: CASRGTAPRHSPLHF.

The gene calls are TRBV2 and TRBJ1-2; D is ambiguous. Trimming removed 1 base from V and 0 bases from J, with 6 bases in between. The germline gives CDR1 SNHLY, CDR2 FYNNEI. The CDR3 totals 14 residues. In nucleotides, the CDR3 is TGTGCCAGCAGTGAAGTCAGCTCTAACTATGGCTACACCTTC. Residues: CASSEVSSNYGYTF.

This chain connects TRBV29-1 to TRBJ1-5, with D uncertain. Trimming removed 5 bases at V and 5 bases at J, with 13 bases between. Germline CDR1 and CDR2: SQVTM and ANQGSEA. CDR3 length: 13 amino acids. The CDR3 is CSVRQERDQPQHF. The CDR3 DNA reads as TGCAGCGTTCGGCAGGAAAGGGATCAGCCCCAGCATTTT.

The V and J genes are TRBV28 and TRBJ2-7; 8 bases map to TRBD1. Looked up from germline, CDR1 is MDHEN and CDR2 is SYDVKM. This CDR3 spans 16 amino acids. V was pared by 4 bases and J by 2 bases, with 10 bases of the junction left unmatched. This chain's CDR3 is CASSSQGQGVTYEQYF. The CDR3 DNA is TGTGCCAGCAGTTCCCAAGGACAGGGAGTTACCTACGAGCAGTACTTC.

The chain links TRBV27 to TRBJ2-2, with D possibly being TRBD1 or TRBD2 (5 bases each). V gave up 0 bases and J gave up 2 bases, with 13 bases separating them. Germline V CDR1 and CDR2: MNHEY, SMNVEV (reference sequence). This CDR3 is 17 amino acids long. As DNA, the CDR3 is TGTGCCAGCAGTTTATCGTGGGGGACGGCCAACACCGGGGAGCTGTTTTTT. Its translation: CASSLSWGTANTGELFF.